Sequencing of this TCR beta chain was carried out in a study of a mutant IDH1 vaccine in newly diagnosed glioma. Study information: Of treated patients, 62.5% were men and about 38% women, averaging roughly 42 years. Radiotherapy, temozolomide, or both had been given previously, and both were given to most. Overall study findings and caveats: Vaccination elicited immune responses in approximately 92% of patients.

Data came from immunoSEQ multiplex PCR; TCRdb stores just in-frame clones and leaves some out. The data show tens of thousands of clones, approximately 83% seen once. The time point: week 5, during vaccination. A single vaccine dose contained 300 ug of mutant IDH1 20-mer peptide, and topical imiquimod was used with it. The donor cohort comprised cases of new WHO grade 3 or 4 IDH1-mutant, ATRX-lost astrocytoma. The CDR3 sequence is 16 residues long. V shed 5 bases and J shed 0 bases, with 11 bases lying between them. Germline V gives CDR1 SGHTA, CDR2 FQGNSA. A note on this clone: Its antigen remains unidentified.

This sequence originates from a man aged 40-49 years with glioma. The material was PBMCs, obtained from a glioma patient whose treatment included an IDH1 peptide vaccine. The V gene is TRBV7-2, the J gene TRBJ2-6; TRBD1 is a possible D gene (6 bases). CDR3 sequence reads: CASSLGHNSGANVLTF. For the CDR3, the DNA is TGTGCCAGCAGCCTGGGACATAACTCTGGGGCCAACGTCCTGACTTTC. The complete variable domain, with remaining parts taken from reference TRBV7-2 and TRBJ2-6, reads GAGVSQSPSNKVTEKGKDVELRCDPISGHTALYWYRQSLGQGLEFLIYFQGNSAPDKSGLPSDRFSAERTGGSVSTLTIQRTQQEDSAVYLCASSLGHNSGANVLTFGAGSRLTVL.